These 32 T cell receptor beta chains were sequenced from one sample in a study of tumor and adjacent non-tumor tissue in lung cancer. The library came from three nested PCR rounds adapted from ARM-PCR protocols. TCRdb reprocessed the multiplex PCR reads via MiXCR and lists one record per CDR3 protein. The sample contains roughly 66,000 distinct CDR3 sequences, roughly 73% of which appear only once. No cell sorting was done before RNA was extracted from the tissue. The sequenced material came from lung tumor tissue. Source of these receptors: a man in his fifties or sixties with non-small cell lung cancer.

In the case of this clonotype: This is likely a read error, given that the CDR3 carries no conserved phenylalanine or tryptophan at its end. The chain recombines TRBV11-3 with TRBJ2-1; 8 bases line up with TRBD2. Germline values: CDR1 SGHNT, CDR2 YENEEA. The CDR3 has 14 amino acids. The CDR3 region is CVSSLAGSHNEQFI. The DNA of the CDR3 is TGTGTCAGCAGCTTAGCGGGGAGCCACAATGAGCAGTTCATC.

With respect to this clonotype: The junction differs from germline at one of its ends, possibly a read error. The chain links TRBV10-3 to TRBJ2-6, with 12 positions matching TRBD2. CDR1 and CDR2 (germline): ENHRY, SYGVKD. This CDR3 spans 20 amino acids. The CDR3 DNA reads TGTGCCATCAGTGAACATGGGACTAGCGGGTGGGACTCTGGGAGCAACATCCTGACTTTC. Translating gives CAISEHGTSGWDSGSNILTF.

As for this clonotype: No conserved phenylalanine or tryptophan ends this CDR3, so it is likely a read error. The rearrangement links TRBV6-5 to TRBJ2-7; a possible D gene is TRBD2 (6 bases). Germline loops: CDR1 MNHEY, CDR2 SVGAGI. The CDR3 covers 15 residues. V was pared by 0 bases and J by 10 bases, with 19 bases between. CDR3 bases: TGTGCCAGCAGTTACTCGATACGGGAGACGGCAGATCAGTACTTG. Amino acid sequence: CASSYSIRETADQYL.

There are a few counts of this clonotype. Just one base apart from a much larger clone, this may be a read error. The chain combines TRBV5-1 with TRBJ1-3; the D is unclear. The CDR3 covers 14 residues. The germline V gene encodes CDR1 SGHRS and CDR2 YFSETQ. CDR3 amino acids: CASSSTSSGYTIYF. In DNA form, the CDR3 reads TGCGCCAGCAGCTCGACATCTTCTGGATACACCATATATTTT.

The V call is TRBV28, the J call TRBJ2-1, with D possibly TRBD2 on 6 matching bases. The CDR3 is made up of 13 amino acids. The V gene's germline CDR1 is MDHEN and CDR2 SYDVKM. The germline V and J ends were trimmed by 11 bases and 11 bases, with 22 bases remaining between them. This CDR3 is CAGRGLARRKQFF. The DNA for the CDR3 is TGTGCCGGAAGGGGCCTAGCGCGAAGAAAGCAGTTCTTC.

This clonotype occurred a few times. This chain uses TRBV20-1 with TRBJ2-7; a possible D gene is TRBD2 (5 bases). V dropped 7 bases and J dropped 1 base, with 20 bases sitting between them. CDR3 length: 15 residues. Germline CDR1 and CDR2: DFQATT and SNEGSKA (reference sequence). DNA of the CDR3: TGCAGTGATAGCCCTCATGTGGGAGAGTCCTACGAGCAGTACTTC. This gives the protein CSDSPHVGESYEQYF.

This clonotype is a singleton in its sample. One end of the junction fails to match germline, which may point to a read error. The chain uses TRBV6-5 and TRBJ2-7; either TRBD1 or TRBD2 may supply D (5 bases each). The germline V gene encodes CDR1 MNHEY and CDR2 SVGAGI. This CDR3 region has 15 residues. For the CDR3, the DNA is TGTGCCAGTAGTTACGGGGATGGACATGTTTACGAGCAGTATTTC. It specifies CASSYGDGHVYEQYF.

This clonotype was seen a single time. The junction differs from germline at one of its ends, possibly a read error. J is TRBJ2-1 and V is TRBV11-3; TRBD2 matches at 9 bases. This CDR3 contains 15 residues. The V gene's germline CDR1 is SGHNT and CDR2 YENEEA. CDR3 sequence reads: CANSLVAGEPAEQFF. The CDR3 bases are TGTGCCAACAGCTTAGTAGCGGGAGAGCCCGCTGAGCAGTTCTTC.

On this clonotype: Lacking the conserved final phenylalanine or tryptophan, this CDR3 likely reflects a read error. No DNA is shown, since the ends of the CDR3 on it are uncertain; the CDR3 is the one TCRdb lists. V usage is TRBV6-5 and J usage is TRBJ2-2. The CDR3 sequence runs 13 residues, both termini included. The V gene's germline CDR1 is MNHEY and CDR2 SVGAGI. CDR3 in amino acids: CVSSYKAGGELFS.

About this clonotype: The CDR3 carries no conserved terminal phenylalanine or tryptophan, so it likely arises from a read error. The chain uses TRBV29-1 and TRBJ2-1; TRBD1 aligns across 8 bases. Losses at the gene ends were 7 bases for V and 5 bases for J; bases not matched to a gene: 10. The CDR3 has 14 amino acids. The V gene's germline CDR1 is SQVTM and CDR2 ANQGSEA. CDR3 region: CSASGQGVNNEQFI. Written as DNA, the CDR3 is TGCAGCGCGAGTGGACAGGGAGTTAACAATGAGCAGTTCATC.

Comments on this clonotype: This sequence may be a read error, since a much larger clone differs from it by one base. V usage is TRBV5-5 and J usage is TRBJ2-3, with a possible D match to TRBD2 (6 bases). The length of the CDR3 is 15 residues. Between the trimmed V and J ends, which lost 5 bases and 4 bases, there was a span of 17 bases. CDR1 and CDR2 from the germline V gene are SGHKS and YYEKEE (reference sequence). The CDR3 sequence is CASRLMTRSADTQYF. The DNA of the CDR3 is TGTGCCAGCAGATTGATGACTAGATCAGCAGATACGCAGTATTTT.

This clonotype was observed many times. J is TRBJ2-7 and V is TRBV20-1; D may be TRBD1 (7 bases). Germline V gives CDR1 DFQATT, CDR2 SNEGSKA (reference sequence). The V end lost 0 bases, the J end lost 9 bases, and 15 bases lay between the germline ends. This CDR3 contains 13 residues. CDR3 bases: TGCAGTGCTAGAGATGGAGGGGGCGCGGGGCAGTACTTC. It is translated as CSARDGGGAGQYF.

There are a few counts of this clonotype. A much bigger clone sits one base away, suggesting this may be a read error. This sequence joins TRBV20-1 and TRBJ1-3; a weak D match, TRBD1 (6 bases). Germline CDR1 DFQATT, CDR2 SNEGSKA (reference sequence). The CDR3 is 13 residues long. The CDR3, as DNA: TGCAGTACTAGTGCAGGGGCTGGAAACACCATATATTTT. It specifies CSTSAGAGNTIYF.

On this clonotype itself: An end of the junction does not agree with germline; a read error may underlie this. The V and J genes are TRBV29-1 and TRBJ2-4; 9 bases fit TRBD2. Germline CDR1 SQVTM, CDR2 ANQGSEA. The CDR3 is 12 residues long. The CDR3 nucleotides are TGTAGCATGGAGACTAGCGGAAACATTCAGTACTTC. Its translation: CSMETSGNIQYF.

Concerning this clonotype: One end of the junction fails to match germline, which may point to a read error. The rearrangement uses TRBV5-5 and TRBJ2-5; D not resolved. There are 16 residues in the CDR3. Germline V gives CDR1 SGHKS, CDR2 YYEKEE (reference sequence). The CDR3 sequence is CASSMASSWYQDTQYF. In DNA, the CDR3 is TGTGCCAGCAGCATGGCGTCAAGCTGGTACCAAGATACCCAGTACTTC. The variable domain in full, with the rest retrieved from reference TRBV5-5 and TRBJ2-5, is DAGVTQSPTHLIKTRGQQVTLRCSPISGHKSVSWYQQVLGQGPQFIFQYYEKEERGRGNFPDRFSARQFPNYSSELNVNALLLGDSALYLCASSMASSWYQDTQYFGPGTRLLVL.

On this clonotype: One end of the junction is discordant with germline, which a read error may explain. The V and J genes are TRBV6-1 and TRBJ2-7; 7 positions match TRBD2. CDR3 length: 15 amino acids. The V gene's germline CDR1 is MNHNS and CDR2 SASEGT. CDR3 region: CASSEAGGQRSEQHF. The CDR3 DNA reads TGTGCCAGCAGTGAAGCGGGAGGGCAACGGAGCGAGCAGCACTTC.

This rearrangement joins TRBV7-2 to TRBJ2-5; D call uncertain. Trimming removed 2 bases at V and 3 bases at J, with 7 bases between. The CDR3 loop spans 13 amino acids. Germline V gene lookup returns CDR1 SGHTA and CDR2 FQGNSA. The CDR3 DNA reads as TGTGCCAGCAGCTTATCACAGAAAGAGACCCAGTACTTC. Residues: CASSLSQKETQYF.

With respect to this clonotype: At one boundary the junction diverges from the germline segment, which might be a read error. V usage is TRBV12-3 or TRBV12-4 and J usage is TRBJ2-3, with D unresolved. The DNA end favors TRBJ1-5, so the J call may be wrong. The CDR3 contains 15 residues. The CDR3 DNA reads TGTACCAGCAGTTTTTGGGTCCCAAGCACAGATACGCAGCATTTT. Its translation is CTSSFWVPSTDTQHF.

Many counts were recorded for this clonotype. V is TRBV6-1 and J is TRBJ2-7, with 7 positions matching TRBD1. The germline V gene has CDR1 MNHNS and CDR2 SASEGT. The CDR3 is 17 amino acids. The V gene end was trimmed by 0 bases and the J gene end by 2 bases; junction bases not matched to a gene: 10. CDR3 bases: TGTGCCAGCAGTGAAGCGCTAACGGGACAGACCCCCTACGAGCAGTACTTC. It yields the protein CASSEALTGQTPYEQYF.

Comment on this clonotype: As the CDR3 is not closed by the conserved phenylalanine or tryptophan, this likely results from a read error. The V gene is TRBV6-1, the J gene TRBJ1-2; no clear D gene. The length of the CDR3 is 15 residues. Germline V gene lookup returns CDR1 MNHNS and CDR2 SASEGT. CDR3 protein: CASRSGRVEAYGYTL. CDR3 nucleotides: TGTGCGAGCAGGTCCGGGCGAGTTGAAGCCTATGGGTACACCTTA.

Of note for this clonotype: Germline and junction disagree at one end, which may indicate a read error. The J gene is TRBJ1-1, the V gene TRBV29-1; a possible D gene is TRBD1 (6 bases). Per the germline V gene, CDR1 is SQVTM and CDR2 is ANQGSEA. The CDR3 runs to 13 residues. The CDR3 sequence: CSASAGVDTETFF. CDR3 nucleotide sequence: TGCAGCGCATCGGCAGGGGTGGACACTGAAACTTTCTTT.

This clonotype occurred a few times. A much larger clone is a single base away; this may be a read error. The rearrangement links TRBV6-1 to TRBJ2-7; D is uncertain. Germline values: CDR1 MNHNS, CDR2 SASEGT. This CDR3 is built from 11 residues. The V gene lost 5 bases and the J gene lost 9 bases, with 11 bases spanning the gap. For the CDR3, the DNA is TGTGCCAGCAGTAGGATAGGCGGGCAGTACTTC. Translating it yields CASSRIGGQYF.

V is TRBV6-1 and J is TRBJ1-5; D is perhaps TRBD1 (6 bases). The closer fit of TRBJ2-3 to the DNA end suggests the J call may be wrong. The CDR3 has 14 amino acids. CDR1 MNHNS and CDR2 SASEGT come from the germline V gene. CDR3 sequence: CARTQGYSSQPQYF. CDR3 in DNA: TGTGCCCGCACCCAGGGGTATAGCAGTCAGCCCCAGTATTTT.

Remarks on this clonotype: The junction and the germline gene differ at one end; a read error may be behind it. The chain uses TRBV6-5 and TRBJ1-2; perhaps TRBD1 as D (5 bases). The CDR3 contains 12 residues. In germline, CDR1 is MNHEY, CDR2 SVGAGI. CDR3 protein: CTSRVRGYGYTF. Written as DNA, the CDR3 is TGTACCAGCCGGGTGAGGGGCTATGGCTACACCTTC.

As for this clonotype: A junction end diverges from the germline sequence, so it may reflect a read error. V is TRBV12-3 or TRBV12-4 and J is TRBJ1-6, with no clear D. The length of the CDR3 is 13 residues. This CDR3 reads CASNVQLNSPHHF. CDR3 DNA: TGTGCCAGCAACGTGCAGTTAAATTCACCCCACCACTTT.

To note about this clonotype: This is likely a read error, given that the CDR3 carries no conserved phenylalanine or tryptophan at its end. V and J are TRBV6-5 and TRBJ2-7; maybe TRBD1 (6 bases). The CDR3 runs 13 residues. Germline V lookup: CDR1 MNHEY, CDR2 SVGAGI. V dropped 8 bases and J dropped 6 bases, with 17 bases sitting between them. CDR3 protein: CASGLTGLGEQYY. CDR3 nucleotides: TGTGCCAGCGGTTTAACAGGGTTGGGCGAGCAGTACTAC.

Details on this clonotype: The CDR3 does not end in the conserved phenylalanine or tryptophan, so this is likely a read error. The CDR3 DNA reads as TGTACCATGAGTGAACATGGGACTAGCGGGAGGGACTCTGGGGCCAACGTCCTGACTTCT. Protein sequence: CTMSEHGTSGRDSGANVLTS. The J gene is TRBJ2-6, the V gene TRBV10-3, with 16 bases identical to TRBD2. This CDR3 has 20 residues. Germline CDR1 reads ENHRY; CDR2 reads SYGVKD.

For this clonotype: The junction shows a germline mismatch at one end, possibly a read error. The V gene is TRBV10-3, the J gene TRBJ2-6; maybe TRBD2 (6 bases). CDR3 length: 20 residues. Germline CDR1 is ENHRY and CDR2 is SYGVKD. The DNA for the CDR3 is TGTGCCATCAGTGAATATGGGAATAGCAGGAGGGACTCTGGGGCCAATGTCCTGACTTTC. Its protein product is CAISEYGNSRRDSGANVLTF.

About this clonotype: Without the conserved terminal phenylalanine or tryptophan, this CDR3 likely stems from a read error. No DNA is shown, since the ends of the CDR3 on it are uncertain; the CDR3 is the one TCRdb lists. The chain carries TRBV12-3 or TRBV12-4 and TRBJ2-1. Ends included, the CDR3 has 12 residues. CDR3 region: CERSNGIKGKLL.

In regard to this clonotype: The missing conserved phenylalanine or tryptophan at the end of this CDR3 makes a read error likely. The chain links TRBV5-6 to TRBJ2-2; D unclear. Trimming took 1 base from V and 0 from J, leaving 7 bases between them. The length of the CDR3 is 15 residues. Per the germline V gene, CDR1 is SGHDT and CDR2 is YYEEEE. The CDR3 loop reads CASSLSNANTGELFL. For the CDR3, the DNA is TGTGCCAGCAGCTTGAGCAACGCGAACACCGGGGAGCTGTTTTTG.

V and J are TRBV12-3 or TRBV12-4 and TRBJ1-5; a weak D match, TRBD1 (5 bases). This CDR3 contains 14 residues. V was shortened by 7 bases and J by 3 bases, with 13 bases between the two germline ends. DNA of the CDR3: TGTGCCAGCAATATCCGGGGGAACAATCAGCCCCAGCATTTT. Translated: CASNIRGNNQPQHF.

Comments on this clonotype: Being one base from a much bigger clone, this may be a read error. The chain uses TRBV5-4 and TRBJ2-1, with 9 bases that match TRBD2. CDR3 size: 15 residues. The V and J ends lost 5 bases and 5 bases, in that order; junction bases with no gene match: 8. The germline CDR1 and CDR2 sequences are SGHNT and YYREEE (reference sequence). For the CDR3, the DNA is TGTGCCAGCAGGCTGGGACTAGCAGAGAACAATGAGCAGTTCTTC. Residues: CASRLGLAENNEQFF.